The text below deals with one T cell receptor (beta chain). Its antigen is not identified. This CDR3 spans 17 amino acids. Per germline, CDR1 SGDLS and CDR2 YYNGEE. The trim removed 4 bases at V and 4 bases at J, leaving 14 bases unmatched. This entry belongs to a study of cytomegalovirus exposure and HLA in healthy donors. Study conclusions and caveats: Cytomegalovirus status was reportedly diagnosed by the classifier with high specificity and sensitivity. Testing in vitro showed a few CMV-associated chains specific for CMV antigens. 164 TCR beta chains were listed as cytomegalovirus-associated.

The donors were part of the validation cohort, which consisted of under 150 subjects and was separate from the first cohort of several hundred subjects. The protocol was immunoSEQ multiplex PCR, while the TCRdb copy is restricted to in-frame clones and leaves out a portion. The sample yields some 100,000 clones, more than 70% seen once. The clonotype originates from a woman aged 18-35 years in good health and CMV-seronegative. The source material was PBMCs. V and J are TRBV9 and TRBJ1-2, with TRBD1 matching 9 bases. The CDR3 region is CASSSPGQGFLSYGYTF. The CDR3 DNA follows: TGTGCCAGCAGCTCACCGGGACAGGGCTTTCTCTCCTATGGCTACACCTTC.